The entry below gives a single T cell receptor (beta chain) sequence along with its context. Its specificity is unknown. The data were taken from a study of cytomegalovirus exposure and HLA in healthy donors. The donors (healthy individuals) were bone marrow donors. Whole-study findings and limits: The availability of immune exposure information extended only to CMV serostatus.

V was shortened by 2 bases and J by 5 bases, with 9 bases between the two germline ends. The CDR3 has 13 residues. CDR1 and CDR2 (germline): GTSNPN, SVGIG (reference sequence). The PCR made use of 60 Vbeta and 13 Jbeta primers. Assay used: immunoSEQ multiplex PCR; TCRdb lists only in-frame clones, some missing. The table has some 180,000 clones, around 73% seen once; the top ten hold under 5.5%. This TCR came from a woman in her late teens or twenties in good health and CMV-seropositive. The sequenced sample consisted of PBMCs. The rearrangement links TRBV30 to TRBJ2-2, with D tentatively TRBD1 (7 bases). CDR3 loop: CAWSPGGTGELFF. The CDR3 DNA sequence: TGTGCCTGGAGTCCAGGGGGGACCGGGGAGCTGTTTTTT.